Presented here are 20 T cell receptor beta chains from one specimen sequenced in a study of molecular identifiers for immune sequencing clone quantification. TCRdb itself ran the PCR reads through MiXCR, one entry per CDR3 protein. Counted here are 300,000 to 400,000 distinct CDR3 sequences, 20% to 25% occurring once; the ten biggest clones make up 0.81%. Material: naive CD8+ T cells from blood, with Jurkat cell RNA spiked in. Indicated subset: FACS-sorted CD8+CD4-CCR7+CD45RA+ naive T cells. These receptors all come from a human donor in good health. Some libraries in this study had Jurkat cell RNA spiked in.

This clonotype was seen ten or more times. The V gene is TRBV4-3, the J gene TRBJ2-3; D not certain. This CDR3 has 15 residues. The V gene's germline CDR1 is LGHNA and CDR2 YSLEER. V lost 0 bases and J lost 6, with 13 bases in between. CDR3 coding DNA: TGCGCCAGCAGCCAAGATGCTCCTGGGTTGGATACGCAGTATTTT. It encodes CASSQDAPGLDTQYF.

Regarding this clonotype: This may arise from a read error, as a much more abundant clone is one base away. Lacking the conserved final phenylalanine or tryptophan, this CDR3 likely reflects a read error. V is TRBV7-6 and J is TRBJ1-1, with D unresolved. From germline, CDR1 is SGHVS and CDR2 FNYEAQ. This CDR3 is 15 amino acids long. Trimming took 4 bases from V and 0 from J, leaving 12 bases between them. CDR3 bases: TGTGCCAGCAGCTCAGAAGTGGGCATGAACACTGAAGCTTTCCTT. Protein: CASSSEVGMNTEAFL.

This clonotype was recorded a few times. The chain uses TRBV4-3 and TRBJ2-1, with 8 bases fitting TRBD1. The CDR3 loop spans 15 amino acids. Germline loops: CDR1 LGHNA, CDR2 YSLEER. V was pared by 0 bases and J by 4 bases, with 2 bases of the junction left unmatched. Here the CDR3 reads CASSQDRGRYNEQFF. CDR3 nucleotides: TGCGCCAGCAGCCAAGACAGGGGGCGATACAATGAGCAGTTCTTC.

The J gene is TRBJ2-5, the V gene TRBV29-1; 8 nucleotides line up with TRBD2. The CDR3 runs to 13 residues. In germline, CDR1 is SQVTM, CDR2 ANQGSEA. The V and J ends lost 3 bases and 8 bases, in that order; junction bases with no gene match: 8. The CDR3 bases are TGCAGCGTTGAGGGAGCGGGAGATGGAACCCAGTACTTC. Its translation is CSVEGAGDGTQYF.

This chain uses TRBV5-5 with TRBJ2-7; D is perhaps TRBD1 or TRBD2 (5 bases each). CDR1 SGHKS and CDR2 YYEKEE come from the germline V gene (reference sequence). The V gene lost 6 bases and the J gene lost 0 bases, with 16 bases spanning the gap. The CDR3 sequence is 15 residues long. This chain's CDR3 is CASKTGRPSSYEQYF. CDR3 DNA: TGTGCCAGCAAGACGGGGCGACCCAGCTCCTACGAGCAGTACTTC.

In regard to this clonotype: The missing conserved phenylalanine or tryptophan at the end of this CDR3 makes a read error likely. V and J are TRBV7-2 and TRBJ2-7; D uncertain. Between the trimmed V and J ends, which lost 2 bases and 3 bases, there was a span of 8 bases. Per the germline V gene, CDR1 is SGHTA and CDR2 is FQGNSA. The CDR3 covers 13 residues. The chain's CDR3 is CASSLSRDYEQYI. The CDR3 region has the DNA TGTGCCAGCAGCTTATCCAGAGACTACGAGCAGTACATC.

About this clonotype itself: Just one base apart from a much larger clone, this may be a read error. This rearrangement joins TRBV28 to TRBJ2-7, with 8 bases that match TRBD2. The CDR3 covers 15 residues. V lost 7 bases, J lost 1 base, and 9 bases stayed unmatched. Germline V lookup: CDR1 MDHEN, CDR2 SYDVKM. Here the CDR3 reads CASNLRGATSYEQYF. The CDR3 coding sequence is TGTGCCAGCAATTTGCGGGGGGCAACATCCTACGAGCAGTACTTC. The full variable domain, completed using reference TRBV28 and TRBJ2-7, is DVKVTQSSRYLVKRTGEKVFLECVQDMDHENMFWYRQDPGLGLRLIYFSYDVKMKEKGDIPEGYSVSREKKERFSLILESASTNQTSMYLCASNLRGATSYEQYFGPGTRLTVT.

Of note for this clonotype: With a much larger clone just one base away, this may be a read error. The chain combines TRBV19 with TRBJ1-5, with a tentative D call TRBD1 (6 bases). Germline assignment: CDR1 LNHDA and CDR2 SQIVND (reference sequence). The V end lost 3 bases, the J end lost 6 bases, and 15 bases lay between the germline ends. CDR3 length: 15 amino acids. CDR3 DNA sequence: TGTGCCAGTAGTATGAGGCCCAGGGGCAGTCAGCCCCAGCATTTT. Translating it yields CASSMRPRGSQPQHF.

The chain is built from TRBV4-3 and TRBJ2-1; D is tentatively TRBD1 or TRBD2 (7 bases each). This CDR3 has 14 amino acids. The V gene lost 0 bases and the J gene lost 8 bases, with 11 bases spanning the gap. The germline V gene has CDR1 LGHNA and CDR2 YSLEER. This CDR3 reads CASSQDSGGDEQFF. In nucleotides, the CDR3 is TGCGCCAGCAGCCAAGATTCAGGGGGGGATGAGCAGTTCTTC.

This clonotype was found many times. The chain recombines TRBV27 with TRBJ2-7, with TRBD2 matching 13 bases. The CDR3 extends over 15 amino acids. Looked up from germline, CDR1 is MNHEY and CDR2 is SMNVEV (reference sequence). V was pared by 7 bases and J by 6 bases, with 9 bases of the junction left unmatched. CDR3: CASTGGLAGESEQYF. As DNA, the CDR3 is TGTGCCAGCACCGGAGGACTAGCGGGAGAATCCGAGCAGTACTTC.

As for this clonotype: Given a much more abundant clone one base away, this may be a read error. J is TRBJ1-1 and V is TRBV7-9; possibly TRBD1 for D (5 bases). This CDR3 spans 15 amino acids. CDR1 is SEHNR, CDR2 FQNEAQ, per germline (reference sequence). The CDR3: CAGSPREVMNTEAFF. The CDR3, as DNA: TGTGCCGGCAGCCCCAGGGAAGTCATGAACACTGAAGCTTTCTTT.

Ten or more counts support this clonotype. This chain joins TRBV4-1 and TRBJ1-1; D gene unclear. With 1 base removed from V and 5 bases from J, the gap between germline ends came to 8 bases. CDR1 and CDR2 (germline): MGHRA, YSYEKL. The CDR3 contains 13 residues. The DNA of the CDR3 is TGCGCCAGCAGCCAAGGGCACAGTACTGAAGCTTTCTTT. Protein sequence: CASSQGHSTEAFF.

At least ten counts were recorded for this clonotype. This chain links TRBV9 with TRBJ2-2; 7 bases are shared with TRBD2. The germline V gene encodes CDR1 SGDLS and CDR2 YYNGEE. V shed 3 bases and J 2 bases; nucleotides not matched to a gene: 16. This CDR3 spans 19 amino acids. CDR3 in DNA: TGTGCCAGCAGCGGGGCGGGGGAGGAAGGTTTGCCAAACACCGGGGAGCTGTTTTTT. Translation: CASSGAGEEGLPNTGELFF.

The table lists this clonotype with many counts. The rearrangement joins TRBV20-1 to TRBJ2-3; 11 bases fit TRBD2. The junction had 12 bases not matched to a gene; V was cut back by 5 bases and J by 2 bases. The CDR3 is made up of 17 amino acids. Germline lookup yields CDR1 DFQATT and CDR2 SNEGSKA (reference sequence). The CDR3 nucleotides read TGCAGTGCTCAATTAGCGGGAGGGCTCCGGCTCACAGATACGCAGTATTTT. Its translation: CSAQLAGGLRLTDTQYF.

This clonotype was seen repeatedly, ten times or more. The rearrangement uses TRBV7-6 and TRBJ1-4; possibly TRBD1 for D (5 bases). Germline CDR1 reads SGHVS; CDR2 reads FNYEAQ. Trimming cost V 5 bases and J 6 bases, with 13 bases left between them. This CDR3 is built from 14 residues. The CDR3 region is CASSLRVYDEKLFF. DNA for the CDR3: TGTGCCAGCAGCCTCAGGGTTTATGATGAAAAACTGTTTTTT.

There are many counts of this clonotype. As DNA, the CDR3 is TGTGCCAGCAGTTACGGTTTGGGGATCGCTGAAGCTTTCTTT. This codes for CASSYGLGIAEAFF. This sequence joins TRBV6-5 and TRBJ1-1; D unresolved. This CDR3 spans 14 amino acids. Deletions cut 2 bases from V and 6 bases from J, with 13 bases between. CDR1 is MNHEY and CDR2 is SVGAGI in the germline V gene.

This clonotype was detected ten times or more. The V call is TRBV5-4, the J call TRBJ1-4; 7 bases match TRBD1. The length of the CDR3 is 16 residues. CDR1 SGHNT and CDR2 YYREEE come from the germline V gene (reference sequence). The ends lost 4 bases at V and 8 bases at J; junction bases unmatched: 14. The CDR3 region is CASSQKITGEEEKLFF. The CDR3 coding sequence is TGTGCCAGCAGCCAAAAAATTACAGGGGAGGAGGAAAAACTGTTTTTT.

Of note for this clonotype: This may be a read error, as it is one base from a much larger clone. The CDR3 coding sequence is TGTGCCGGCACCTTGCCAGGGGGCAATGAGCAGTTCTTC. Translating gives CAGTLPGGNEQFF. This chain links TRBV6-5 with TRBJ2-1, with 7 bases fitting TRBD1. Germline assignment: CDR1 MNHEY and CDR2 SVGAGI. J lost 6 bases, V lost 11 bases, and 10 bases had no gene match. The CDR3 covers 13 residues.

A note on this clonotype: A much larger clone lies a single base off, so this may be a read error. The V call is TRBV5-1, the J call TRBJ2-1, with TRBD2 matching over 10 bases. The J segment lost 8 bases and the V segment lost 4 bases, leaving 12 bases of the junction unmatched. Germline CDR1 and CDR2: SGHRS and YFSETQ. The CDR3 consists of 16 residues. Here the CDR3 DNA reads TGCGCCAGCAGCCACTCTAGCGGGGGTTATTACCATGAGCAGTTCTTC. It yields the protein CASSHSSGGYYHEQFF. The complete variable domain, with remaining parts taken from reference TRBV5-1 and TRBJ2-1, reads KAGVTQTPRYLIKTRGQQVTLSCSPISGHRSVSWYQQTPGQGLQFLFEYFSETQRNKGNFPGRFSGRQFSNSRSEMNVSTLELGDSALYLCASSHSSGGYYHEQFFGPGTRLTVL.

This clonotype was seen many times. V is TRBV28 and J is TRBJ2-3; TRBD2 aligns across 9 bases. This CDR3 has 16 amino acids. V trimming: 3 bases; J trimming: 4 bases; junction bases outside the gene matches: 8. The V gene's germline CDR1 is MDHEN and CDR2 SYDVKM. CDR3 DNA sequence: TGTGCCAGCAGTTTTTGGCGGGAGGGCCCCGCAGATACGCAGTATTTT. Residues: CASSFWREGPADTQYF.